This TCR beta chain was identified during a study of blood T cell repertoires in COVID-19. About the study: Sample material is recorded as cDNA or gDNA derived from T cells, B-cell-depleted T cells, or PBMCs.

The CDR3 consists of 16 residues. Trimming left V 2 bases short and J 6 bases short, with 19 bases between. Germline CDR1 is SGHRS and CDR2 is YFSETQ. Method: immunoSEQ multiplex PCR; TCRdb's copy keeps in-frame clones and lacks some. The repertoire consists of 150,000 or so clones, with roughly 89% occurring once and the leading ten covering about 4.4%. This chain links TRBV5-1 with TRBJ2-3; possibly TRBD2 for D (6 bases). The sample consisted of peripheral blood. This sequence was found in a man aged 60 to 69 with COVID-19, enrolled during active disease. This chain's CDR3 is CASSFGDLGRGDTQYF. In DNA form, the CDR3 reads TGCGCCAGCAGCTTTGGTGACCTAGGCCGGGGGGATACGCAGTATTTT.